This entry is about one T cell receptor beta chain. Its antigen target is currently unknown. No base qualities exist here, and no much larger clone lies one base off it. This specimen belongs to a study of STAT3 mutations in large granular lymphocyte leukemia (dated by TCRdb to the late 2010s). About the investigation overall: In roughly half of the longitudinally sequenced T-LGLL patients, canonical activating STAT3 mutations were detected. Over half of the T-LGLL patients were given one or more immunosuppressive therapy regimens, and 40% of those treated had a hematologic response. Serial deep sequencing of TCRbeta CDR3 and STAT3 was performed in patients with T-cell large granular lymphocyte leukemia to reconstruct clonal hierarchy and dynamics. Roughly 19 representative T-LGLL cases were selected from an initial cohort of 207 LGL patients for longitudinal TCRbeta and STAT3 sequencing. As controls, the study also included longitudinal sequencing of two patients with natural killer LGL leukemia. Each patient was sequenced at an average of roughly 3.7 time points, ranging from 2 to 8 samplings.

The same DNA, extracted from blood mononuclear cells, served for both TCR sequencing and STAT3 sequencing. Deletion took 7 bases off V and 6 bases off J, with a span of 19 bases between the germline ends. The CDR3 contains 15 residues, cysteine and phenylalanine counted. CDR3 DNA only is kept here, 45 bases in frame from base 1. CDR1 MNHNY and CDR2 SVGAGI were looked up in the germline V gene (reference sequence). On the study overall, not on this receptor specifically: The linking of therapy response to changes in TCR clonal burden was complicated by variable intervals between samplings and differing treatment regimens. Persisting codominant clonotypes in some patients meant a small but highly pathogenic clone may have been missed. At least one immunodominant TCRbeta clonotype was identified in every T-LGLL patient, and multiple immunodominant subclonotypes were identified in about half of the T-LGLL patients. Dominant TCR clone burden was found to exceed STAT3 mutant burden in several patients, suggesting that STAT3 mutation arose secondarily within a pre-expanded clone. Because no samples were available when a clone first appeared, clonal expansion had to be inferred from samplings taken at other points. TCR clonotype switching after therapy was seen in about 35% of the 18 patients, with all newly emerging clones being STAT3 wild type.

TCRbeta libraries were sequenced on an Illumina MiSeq, and an average of roughly 41,000 productive templates per sample was obtained. The immunoSEQ assay, which uses multiplex PCR amplification, was used to generate TCRbeta CDR3 libraries. The paper's processing steps were these. Repertoire diversity was computed as previously defined, with values near 0 indicating extremely monoclonal samples. What TCRdb holds here is the immuneACCESS table cut down to in-frame rearrangements. Part of the clones is not present; checked against another copy, under half of the missing clones reflect an unresolved V gene, and the others are unexplained. V and J calls and clone size are given by that table; D and trimming were obtained from the DNA. The sample has some 10,000 clones on record, less than 90% of them singletons. About 90% of the sample comes from the top ten.

Sequenced sample: peripheral blood mononuclear cells. This receptor was identified in a man older than 75 with T-cell large granular lymphocyte leukemia. Some clones in this sample may be carry-over from other donors' samples. The age is the age at diagnosis. The V gene is TRBV6-6 and the J gene is TRBJ1-5; TRBD1 is a weak D gene call, 6 bases matching. The nucleotides are TGTGCCAGCACCCTCGGGGGGCGAATTGGTCAGCCCCAGCATTTT. The resulting protein is CASTLGGRIGQPQHF.